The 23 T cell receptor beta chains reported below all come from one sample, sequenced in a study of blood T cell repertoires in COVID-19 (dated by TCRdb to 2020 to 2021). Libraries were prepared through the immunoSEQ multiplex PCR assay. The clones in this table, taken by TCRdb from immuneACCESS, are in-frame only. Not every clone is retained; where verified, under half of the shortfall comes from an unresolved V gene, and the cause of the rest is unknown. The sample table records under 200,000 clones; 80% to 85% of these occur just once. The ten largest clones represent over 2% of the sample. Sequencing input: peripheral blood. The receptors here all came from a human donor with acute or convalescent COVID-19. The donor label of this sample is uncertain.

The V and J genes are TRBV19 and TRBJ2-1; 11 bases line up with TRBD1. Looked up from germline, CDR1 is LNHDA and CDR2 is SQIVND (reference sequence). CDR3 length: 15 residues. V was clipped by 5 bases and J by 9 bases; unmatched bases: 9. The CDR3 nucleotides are TGTGCCAGTAGTCTGGGACAGGGGGTAGGAGGTGAGCAGTTCTTC. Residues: CASSLGQGVGGEQFF.

Here the CDR3 DNA reads TGCGCCAGCAGCTTTCCGGAGACAGCGACCTACGAGCAGTACTTC. Protein: CASSFPETATYEQYF. The chain employs TRBV5-1 and TRBJ2-7; D is possibly TRBD1 (5 bases). CDR1 is SGHRS, CDR2 YFSETQ, per germline. Trimming removed 2 bases from V and 2 bases from J, with 14 bases in between. This CDR3 contains 15 residues.

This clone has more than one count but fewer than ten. Written as DNA, the CDR3 is TGTGCCTGGAGTACTAGCGGGGGCGCCTACGAGCAGTACTTC. Encoded protein: CAWSTSGGAYEQYF. The rearrangement joins TRBV30 to TRBJ2-7, with 11 bases matching TRBD2. From germline, CDR1 is GTSNPN and CDR2 SVGIG (reference sequence). The CDR3 runs 14 residues. J lost 2 bases, V lost 2 bases, and 2 bases had no gene match.

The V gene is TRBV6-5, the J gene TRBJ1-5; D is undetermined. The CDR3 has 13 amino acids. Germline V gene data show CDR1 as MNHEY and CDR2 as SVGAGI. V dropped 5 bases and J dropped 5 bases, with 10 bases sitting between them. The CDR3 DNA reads TGTGCCAGCAGTCCTAGGGAGGATCAGCCCCAGCATTTT. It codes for CASSPREDQPQHF.

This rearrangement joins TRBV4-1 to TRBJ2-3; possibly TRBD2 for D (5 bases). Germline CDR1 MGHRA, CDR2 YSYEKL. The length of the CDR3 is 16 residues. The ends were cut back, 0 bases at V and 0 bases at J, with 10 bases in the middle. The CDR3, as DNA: TGCGCCAGCAGCCAAGATAGCGCTGCTAGCACAGATACGCAGTATTTT. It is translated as CASSQDSAASTDTQYF.

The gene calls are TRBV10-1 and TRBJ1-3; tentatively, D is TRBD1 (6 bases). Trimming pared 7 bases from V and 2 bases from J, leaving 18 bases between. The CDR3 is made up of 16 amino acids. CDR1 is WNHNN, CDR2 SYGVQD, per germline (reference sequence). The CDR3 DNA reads TGCGCCAGCAACAGAGAGAGGGGGTCTACTGGAAACACCATATATTTT. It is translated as CASNRERGSTGNTIYF.

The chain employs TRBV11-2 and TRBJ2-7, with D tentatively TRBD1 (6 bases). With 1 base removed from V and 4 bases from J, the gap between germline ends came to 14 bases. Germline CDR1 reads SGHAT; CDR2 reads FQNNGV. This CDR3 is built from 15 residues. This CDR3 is CASSLGTGTEYEQYF. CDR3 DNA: TGTGCCAGCAGCTTAGGTACAGGGACGGAGTACGAGCAGTACTTC.

The CDR3 bases are TGTGCCAGCAGCCAAGATCGGGGGGCGATACAAGAGACCCAGTACTTC. Protein: CASSQDRGAIQETQYF. V is TRBV3-1 (or the pseudogene TRBV3-2) and J is TRBJ2-5; possible D gene TRBD2, 7 bases. The CDR3 has 16 residues. V lost 0 bases and J 2 bases, leaving 13 bases between the germline ends. Germline V gene sequence: CDR1 LGHDT, CDR2 YNNKEL (reference sequence).

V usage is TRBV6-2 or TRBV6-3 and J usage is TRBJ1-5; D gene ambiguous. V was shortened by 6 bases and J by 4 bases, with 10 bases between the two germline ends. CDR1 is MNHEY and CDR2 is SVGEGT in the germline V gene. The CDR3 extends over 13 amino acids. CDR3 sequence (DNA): TGTGCCAGCAGCACCGAGTGGAATCAGCCCCAGCATTTT. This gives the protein CASSTEWNQPQHF.

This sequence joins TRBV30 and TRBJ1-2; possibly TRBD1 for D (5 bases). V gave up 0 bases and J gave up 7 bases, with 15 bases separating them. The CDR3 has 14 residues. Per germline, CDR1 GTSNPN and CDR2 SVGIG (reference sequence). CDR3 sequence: CAWSVLQGVVGYTF. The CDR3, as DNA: TGTGCCTGGAGTGTTCTTCAGGGTGTTGTTGGCTACACCTTC.

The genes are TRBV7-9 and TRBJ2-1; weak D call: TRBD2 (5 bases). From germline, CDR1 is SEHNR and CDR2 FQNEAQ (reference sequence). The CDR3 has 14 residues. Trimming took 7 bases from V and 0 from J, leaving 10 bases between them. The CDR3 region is CASKLGSSYNEQFF. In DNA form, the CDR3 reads TGTGCCAGCAAACTAGGGAGCTCCTACAATGAGCAGTTCTTC.

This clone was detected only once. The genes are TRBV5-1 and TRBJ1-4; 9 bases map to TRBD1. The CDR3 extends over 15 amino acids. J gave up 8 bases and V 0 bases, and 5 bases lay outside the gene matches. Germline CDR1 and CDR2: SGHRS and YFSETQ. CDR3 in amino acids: CASSLVGTGTEKLFF. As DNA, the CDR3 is TGCGCCAGCAGCTTGGTTGGGACAGGGACAGAAAAACTGTTTTTT.

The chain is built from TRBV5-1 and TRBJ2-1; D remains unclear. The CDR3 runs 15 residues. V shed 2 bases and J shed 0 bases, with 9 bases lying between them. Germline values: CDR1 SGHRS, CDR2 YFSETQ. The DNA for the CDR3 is TGCGCCAGCAGCTTCTCCGCCGGCTCCTACAATGAGCAGTTCTTC. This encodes CASSFSAGSYNEQFF.

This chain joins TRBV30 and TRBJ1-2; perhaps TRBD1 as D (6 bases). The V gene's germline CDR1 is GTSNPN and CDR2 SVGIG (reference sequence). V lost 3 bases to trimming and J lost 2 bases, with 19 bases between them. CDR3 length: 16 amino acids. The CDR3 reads CAWRRGAFQGNYGYTF. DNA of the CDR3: TGTGCCTGGAGAAGAGGAGCCTTCCAGGGGAACTATGGCTACACCTTC.

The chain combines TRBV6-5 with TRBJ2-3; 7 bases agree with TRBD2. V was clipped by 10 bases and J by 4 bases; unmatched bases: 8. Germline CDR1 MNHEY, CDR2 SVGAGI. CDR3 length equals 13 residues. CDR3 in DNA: TGTGCCACCCGAACGGGGGGACCAGATACGCAGTATTTT. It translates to CATRTGGPDTQYF.

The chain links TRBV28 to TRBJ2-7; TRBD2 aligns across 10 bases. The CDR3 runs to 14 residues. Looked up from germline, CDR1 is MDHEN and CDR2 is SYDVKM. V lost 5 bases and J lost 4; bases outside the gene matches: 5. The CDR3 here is CASSPSGSNYEQYF. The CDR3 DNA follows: TGTGCCAGCAGTCCTAGCGGGAGTAATTACGAGCAGTACTTC.

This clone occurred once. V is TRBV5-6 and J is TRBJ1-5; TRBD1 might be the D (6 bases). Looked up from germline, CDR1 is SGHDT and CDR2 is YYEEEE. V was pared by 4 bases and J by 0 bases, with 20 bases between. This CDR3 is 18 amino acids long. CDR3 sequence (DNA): TGTGCCAGCAGCAGAGGCGGGGGCGCAAAGGGTAGCAATCAGCCCCAGCATTTT. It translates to CASSRGGGAKGSNQPQHF.

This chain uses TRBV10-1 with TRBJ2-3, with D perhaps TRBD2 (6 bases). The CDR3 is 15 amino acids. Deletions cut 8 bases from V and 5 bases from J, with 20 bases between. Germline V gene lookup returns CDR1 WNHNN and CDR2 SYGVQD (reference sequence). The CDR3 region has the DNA TGCGCCAGCGGCGTCCTGCGGGATAGTAGAGATACGCAGTATTTT. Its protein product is CASGVLRDSRDTQYF.

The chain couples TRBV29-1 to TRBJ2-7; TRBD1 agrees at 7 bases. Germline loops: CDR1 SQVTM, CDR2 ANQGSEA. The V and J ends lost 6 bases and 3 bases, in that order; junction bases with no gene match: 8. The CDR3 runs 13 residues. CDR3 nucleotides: TGCAGCGTGGCCGGGACAGCATTCTACGAGCAGTACTTC. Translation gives CSVAGTAFYEQYF.

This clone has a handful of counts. CDR3 region: CASRQGGQPQHF. The CDR3 DNA reads TGTGCCAGTCGACAGGGGGGACAGCCCCAGCATTTT. The chain links TRBV21-1 to TRBJ1-5; whether TRBD1, the table's D call, matches the DNA was not checked. TRBV21-1 counts as a pseudogene. This CDR3 has 12 amino acids.

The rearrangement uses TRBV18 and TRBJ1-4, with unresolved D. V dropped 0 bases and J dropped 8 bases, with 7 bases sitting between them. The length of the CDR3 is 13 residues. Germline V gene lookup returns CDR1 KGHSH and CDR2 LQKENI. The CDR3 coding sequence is TGTGCCAGCTCACCACCGGCGAGGGAAAAACTGTTTTTT. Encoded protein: CASSPPAREKLFF. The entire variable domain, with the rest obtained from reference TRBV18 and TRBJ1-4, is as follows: NAGVMQNPRHLVRRRGQEARLRCSPMKGHSHVYWYRQLPEEGLKFMVYLQKENIIDESGMPKERFSAEFPKEGPSILRIQQVVRGDSAAYFCASSPPAREKLFFGSGTQLSVL.

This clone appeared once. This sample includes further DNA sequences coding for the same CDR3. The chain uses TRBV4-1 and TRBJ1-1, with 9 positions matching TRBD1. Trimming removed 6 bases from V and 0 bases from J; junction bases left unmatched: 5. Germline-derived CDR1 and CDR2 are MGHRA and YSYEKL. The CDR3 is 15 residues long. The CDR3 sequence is CASSQGQGMNTEAFF. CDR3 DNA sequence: TGCGCCAGCAGTCAGGGACAGGGCATGAACACTGAAGCTTTCTTT.

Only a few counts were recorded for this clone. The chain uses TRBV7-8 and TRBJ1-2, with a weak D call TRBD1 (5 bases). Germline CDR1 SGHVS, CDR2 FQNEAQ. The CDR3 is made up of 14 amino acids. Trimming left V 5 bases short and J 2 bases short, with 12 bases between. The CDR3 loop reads CASSLRDGNYGYTF. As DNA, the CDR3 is TGTGCCAGCAGCCTGCGGGACGGCAACTATGGCTACACCTTC.